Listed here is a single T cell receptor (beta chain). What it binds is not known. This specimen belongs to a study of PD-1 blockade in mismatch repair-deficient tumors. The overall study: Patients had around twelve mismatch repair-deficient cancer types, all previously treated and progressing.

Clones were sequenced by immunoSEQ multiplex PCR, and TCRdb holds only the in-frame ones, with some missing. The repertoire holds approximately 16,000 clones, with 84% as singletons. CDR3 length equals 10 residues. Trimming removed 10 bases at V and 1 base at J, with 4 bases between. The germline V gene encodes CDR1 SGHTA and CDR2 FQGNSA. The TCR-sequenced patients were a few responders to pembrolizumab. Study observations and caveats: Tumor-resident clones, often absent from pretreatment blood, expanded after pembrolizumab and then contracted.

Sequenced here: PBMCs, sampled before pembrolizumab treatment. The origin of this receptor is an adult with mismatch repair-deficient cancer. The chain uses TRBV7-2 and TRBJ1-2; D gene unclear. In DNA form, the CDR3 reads TGTGCCATCTTTAACTATGGCTACACCTTC. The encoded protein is CAIFNYGYTF.